The T cell receptor beta chain described here comes from a study of control samples from healthy donors and cancer patients. Libraries were prepared by immunoSEQ multiplex PCR; TCRdb keeps only in-frame clonotypes and omits some of them. Here the sample spans about 170,000 clones, roughly 94% being singletons. V was pared by 6 bases and J by 8 bases, with 10 bases between. The CDR3 spans 11 residues. Looked up from germline, CDR1 is MNHEY and CDR2 is SVGEGT. The genes are TRBV6-2 or TRBV6-3 and TRBJ1-1; D possibly corresponds to TRBD1 (5 bases). Specimen: blood. This clonotype originated in a young woman in good health. The CDR3 protein is CASSWGPEAFF. The CDR3 coding sequence is TGTGCCAGCAGCTGGGGACCCGAAGCTTTCTTT.